A single sample is the source of the 23 T cell receptor beta chains below, sequenced in a study of T cell responses to AZD1222 COVID-19 vaccine. Some clones are missing from TCRdb's copy, which holds only in-frame ones; the method was immunoSEQ multiplex PCR. This sample yields roughly 110,000 clones, of which about nine tenths are seen a single time; about 8.1% belongs to the top ten. The sample was peripheral blood, taken 28 days after the second AZD1222 dose. Receptors were obtained from an adult who received the AZD1222 COVID-19 vaccine.

In nucleotides, the CDR3 is TGTGCCAGCAGCTCTCTGTACGGGGACACTGAAGCTTTCTTT. The encoded protein is CASSSLYGDTEAFF. V gene TRBV5-6 combines with J gene TRBJ1-1; D is uncertain. Trimming removed 3 bases at V and 3 bases at J, with 12 bases between. Germline V gives CDR1 SGHDT, CDR2 YYEEEE. The CDR3 totals 14 residues.

This clone showed up just a few times. The V call is TRBV19, the J call TRBJ1-1; maybe TRBD1 (6 bases). Germline CDR1 LNHDA, CDR2 SQIVND (reference sequence). Trimming shortened V by 3 bases and J by 3 bases, and 11 bases separated the two germline ends. There are 14 residues in the CDR3. The CDR3 DNA reads TGTGCCAGTAGTATGTGGGGGCCTTACACTGAAGCTTTCTTT. Amino acids: CASSMWGPYTEAFF.

This clone occurred once. V is TRBV28 and J is TRBJ1-4; TRBD1 aligns across 8 bases. Germline V CDR1 and CDR2: MDHEN, SYDVKM. CDR3 size: 16 residues. The V segment lost 2 bases and the J segment 8 bases; nucleotides outside the gene matches: 10. DNA for the CDR3: TGTGCCAGCAGTTTACCCGGGACAGGATTCGGGGAAAAACTGTTTTTT. This sequence encodes CASSLPGTGFGEKLFF. Looking up the rest from reference TRBV28 and TRBJ1-4 gives the full variable domain: DVKVTQSSRYLVKRTGEKVFLECVQDMDHENMFWYRQDPGLGLRLIYFSYDVKMKEKGDIPEGYSVSREKKERFSLILESASTNQTSMYLCASSLPGTGFGEKLFFGSGTQLSVL.

The count of this clone is one. The V gene is TRBV6-2 or TRBV6-3, the J gene TRBJ2-3; no clear D. The V end was cut by 7 bases, the J end by 5 bases, with 10 bases between. This CDR3 has 12 residues. Germline V gives CDR1 MNHEY, CDR2 SVGEGT. The CDR3: CASTPRGDTQYF. The CDR3 bases are TGTGCCAGCACCCCGCGAGGAGATACGCAGTATTTT.

The gene calls are TRBV30 and TRBJ1-6; D is undetermined. The CDR3 covers 14 residues. Deletions cut 4 bases from V and 9 bases from J, with 16 bases between. Per the germline V gene, CDR1 is GTSNPN and CDR2 is SVGIG (reference sequence). The CDR3 reads CAWNLVSGGSPLHF. The DNA for the CDR3 is TGTGCCTGGAACCTGGTGAGCGGTGGTTCACCCCTCCACTTT.

This sequence joins TRBV6-2 or TRBV6-3 and TRBJ1-5, with D perhaps TRBD1 (6 bases). The CDR3 runs to 16 residues. The V and J ends lost 4 bases and 7 bases respectively, with 20 bases between them. Germline V gene lookup returns CDR1 MNHEY and CDR2 SVGEGT. The CDR3 nucleotides are TGTGCCAGCAGTTTGGGGGCCAGGGTCGGTAGACAGCCCCAGCATTTT. It encodes CASSLGARVGRQPQHF.

The chain recombines TRBV11-2 with TRBJ2-1; 10 bases agree with TRBD2. Germline V gives CDR1 SGHAT, CDR2 FQNNGV. CDR3 length equals 16 residues. Losses at the gene ends were 5 bases for V and 7 bases for J; bases not matched to a gene: 11. The CDR3 sequence is CASSLLLAGGGNEQFF. DNA for the CDR3: TGTGCCAGCAGCCTCCTGTTAGCGGGGGGCGGAAATGAGCAGTTCTTC.

This clone was seen once. This chain joins TRBV12-5 and TRBJ2-1; 13 bases agree with TRBD2. V shed 4 bases, J shed 4 bases, and the junction held 4 bases outside the gene matches. Germline V CDR1 and CDR2: LGHNT, FRNRAP. This CDR3 comprises 16 residues. The CDR3, as DNA: TGTGCTAGTGGTTCGGCGACTAGCGGGAGGTACAATGAGCAGTTCTTC. Its protein product is CASGSATSGRYNEQFF.

This chain joins TRBV28 and TRBJ1-5, with D maybe TRBD1 (5 bases). The CDR3 spans 15 residues. V was shortened by 6 bases and J by 0 bases, with 12 bases between the two germline ends. Germline V gene lookup returns CDR1 MDHEN and CDR2 SYDVKM. The CDR3 bases are TGTGCCAGCAGCTCTTGGGACGTTAGCAATCAGCCCCAGCATTTT. Encoded protein: CASSSWDVSNQPQHF.

The rearrangement links TRBV4-1 to TRBJ1-2; the match to TRBD1 covers 9 bases. The CDR3 consists of 15 residues. CDR1 and CDR2 (germline): MGHRA, YSYEKL. Trimming removed 3 bases from V and 8 bases from J; junction bases left unmatched: 10. The CDR3 loop reads CASSQGGTGRFGYTF. CDR3 nucleotides: TGCGCCAGCAGCCAGGGGGGGACAGGGCGCTTCGGCTACACCTTC.

This chain joins TRBV5-1 and TRBJ2-3; possibly TRBD1 or TRBD2 for D (6 bases each). The germline gives CDR1 SGHRS, CDR2 YFSETQ. Trimming left V 0 bases short and J 6 bases short, with 14 bases between. The CDR3 covers 15 residues. As DNA, the CDR3 is TGCGCCAGCAGCTTGGGGAGGGGGACTCTTGATACGCAGTATTTT. Translated, it gives CASSLGRGTLDTQYF.

The CDR3 coding sequence is TGTGCCAGCCGGCAAGACACCGGGGAGCTGTTTTTT. This sequence encodes CASRQDTGELFF. The chain carries TRBV9 and TRBJ2-2, with D uncertain. V gave up 7 bases and J gave up 3 bases, with 7 bases separating them. Germline-derived CDR1 and CDR2 are SGDLS and YYNGEE. The CDR3 consists of 12 residues.

The V and J genes are TRBV6-5 and TRBJ1-5; D gene uncertain. This CDR3 has 14 residues. V lost 6 bases and J 0 bases, leaving 9 bases between the germline ends. CDR1 is MNHEY, CDR2 SVGAGI, per germline. The CDR3 DNA is TGTGCCAGCAGAGACGATTATAGCAATCAGCCCCAGCATTTT. It is translated as CASRDDYSNQPQHF.

A few counts support this clone. The V call is TRBV23-1, the J call TRBJ1-2; TRBD1 aligns across 10 bases. TRBV23-1 qualifies as an ORF whose function is uncertain. The CDR3 extends over 14 amino acids. V lost 2 bases, J lost 8 bases, and 5 bases stayed unmatched. This CDR3 is CASSQNGTGEGYTF. The CDR3 DNA is TGCGCCAGCAGTCAAAACGGGACAGGGGAAGGCTACACCTTC.

The chain uses TRBV4-1 and TRBJ1-4; possible D gene TRBD1, 6 bases. The CDR3 length is 14 residues. The V end lost 6 bases, the J end lost 8 bases, and 16 bases lay between the germline ends. CDR1 is MGHRA, CDR2 YSYEKL, per germline. The CDR3, as DNA: TGCGCCAGCAGTTTGGGGCAGGGGAACGAAAAACTGTTTTTT. This sequence encodes CASSLGQGNEKLFF.

CDR3 sequence: CASSGGLGEQFF. CDR3 nucleotide sequence: TGTGCCAGCAGTGGGGGGTTAGGTGAGCAGTTCTTC. V usage is TRBV2 and J usage is TRBJ2-1; D may match TRBD1 or TRBD2 (5 bases each). V was cut by 4 bases and J by 9 bases, with 10 bases left in between. The CDR3 consists of 12 residues. The germline V gene encodes CDR1 SNHLY and CDR2 FYNNEI.

The V and J genes are TRBV30 and TRBJ2-1; no firm D call. V was cut by 3 bases and J by 4 bases, with 10 bases left in between. CDR3 length equals 13 residues. From germline, CDR1 is GTSNPN and CDR2 SVGIG (reference sequence). CDR3 sequence (DNA): TGTGCCTGGAGGCACGACCCTTACAATGAGCAGTTCTTC. This translates into CAWRHDPYNEQFF.

V is TRBV3-1 (or the pseudogene TRBV3-2) and J is TRBJ2-2, with D perhaps TRBD1 (6 bases). CDR3 size: 14 residues. CDR1 and CDR2 (germline): LGHDT, YNNKEL (reference sequence). V lost 4 bases to trimming and J lost 3 bases, with 9 bases between them. The CDR3 here is CASSPGQYTGELFF. The CDR3 nucleotides read TGTGCCAGCAGCCCAGGACAGTACACCGGGGAGCTGTTTTTT.

The V call is TRBV18, the J call TRBJ2-2, with 7 bases matching TRBD2. CDR3 length: 14 residues. J gave up 4 bases and V 5 bases, and 4 bases lay outside the gene matches. Germline loops: CDR1 KGHSH, CDR2 LQKENI. The CDR3 DNA follows: TGTGCCAGCTCATCCGGGGAGGGCACCGGGGAGCTGTTTTTT. Amino acids: CASSSGEGTGELFF.

This clone showed up just once. The CDR3 protein is CASSPRERQGTNEKLFF. CDR3 in DNA: TGTGCCAGCTCACCACGAGAAAGACAGGGAACTAATGAAAAACTGTTTTTT. The rearrangement joins TRBV18 to TRBJ1-4; 7 nucleotides agree with TRBD1. This CDR3 contains 17 residues. Germline V gives CDR1 KGHSH, CDR2 LQKENI. V dropped 1 base and J dropped 1; count of bases not matched to a gene: 6. Looking up the rest from reference TRBV18 and TRBJ1-4 gives the full variable domain: NAGVMQNPRHLVRRRGQEARLRCSPMKGHSHVYWYRQLPEEGLKFMVYLQKENIIDESGMPKERFSAEFPKEGPSILRIQQVVRGDSAAYFCASSPRERQGTNEKLFFGSGTQLSVL.

This chain uses TRBV10-2 with TRBJ2-3, with D possibly matching TRBD1 (6 bases). The germline V gene encodes CDR1 WSHSY and CDR2 SAAADI. V shed 0 bases and J shed 2 bases, with 12 bases lying between them. This CDR3 region has 16 residues. The CDR3 region is CASSESSGADTDTQYF. CDR3 nucleotides: TGCGCCAGCAGTGAGTCGTCAGGGGCTGACACAGATACGCAGTATTTT.

The genes are TRBV4-1 and TRBJ1-6; 9 bases match TRBD1. The CDR3 runs to 17 residues. J was trimmed by 9 bases and V by 2 bases; bases with no gene match: 11. Germline CDR1 MGHRA, CDR2 YSYEKL. In DNA form, the CDR3 reads TGCGCCAGCAGCCAAATACAGGACAGGGGAAAATTTTCACCCCTCCACTTT. This translates into CASSQIQDRGKFSPLHF.

This clone is a singleton in its sample. This chain connects TRBV4-1 to TRBJ2-5; the D gene is possibly TRBD2 (5 bases). Germline CDR1 MGHRA, CDR2 YSYEKL. The CDR3 runs 15 residues. Trimming removed 4 bases from V and 5 bases from J, with 17 bases in between. The CDR3 region is CASSPYFGVGETQYF. The CDR3 DNA reads as TGCGCCAGCAGCCCGTATTTCGGGGTTGGGGAGACCCAGTACTTC.